A single sample is the source of the 26 T cell receptor beta chains below, sequenced in a study of blood T cell repertoires in COVID-19. Profiling relied on immunoSEQ multiplex PCR, and the TCRdb table lists in-frame clones only, not all of them. Altogether about 60,000 clones are present, about 85% being singletons, with the ten largest covering roughly a tenth. Sequencing input: peripheral blood. Receptors originate from a human donor with acute or convalescent COVID-19. The donor label of this sample is uncertain.

For the CDR3, the DNA is TGTGCCAGCAGCTTAAGTACAGAGCAGTTCTTC. Translating gives CASSLSTEQFF. The genes are TRBV11-3 and TRBJ2-1; D is undetermined. CDR3 length equals 11 residues. The V end was cut by 2 bases, the J end by 10 bases, with 6 bases between. The V gene's germline CDR1 is SGHNT and CDR2 YENEEA.

The CDR3 region is CASSQESTGNTEAFF. The CDR3 DNA reads as TGTGCCAGCAGCCAAGAGTCGACAGGGAACACTGAAGCTTTCTTT. This chain connects TRBV3-1 (or the pseudogene TRBV3-2) to TRBJ1-1; the D gene is possibly TRBD1 (6 bases). CDR3 length: 15 amino acids. The V end was cut by 0 bases, the J end by 1 base, with 9 bases between. Germline V gene sequence: CDR1 LGHDT, CDR2 YNNKEL (reference sequence).

The chain links TRBV25-1 to TRBJ2-3; 8 nucleotides line up with TRBD2. Trimming cost V 1 base and J 4 bases; bases outside gene matches: 7. Germline V gene sequence: CDR1 MGHDK, CDR2 SYGVNS. CDR3 length equals 16 residues. For the CDR3, the DNA is TGTGCCAGCAGTGAATGGGACGGGAGGGCATCAGATACGCAGTATTTT. This translates into CASSEWDGRASDTQYF.

The CDR3 region has the DNA TGCGCCAGCAGCTTTCAGGGGCGCTCAGATGAAAAACTGTTTTTT. Translating gives CASSFQGRSDEKLFF. The V and J genes are TRBV5-1 and TRBJ1-4, with D perhaps TRBD1 (6 bases). This CDR3 region has 15 residues. Germline V gene lookup returns CDR1 SGHRS and CDR2 YFSETQ. V was trimmed by 2 bases and J by 6 bases, leaving 14 bases between them. The full variable domain, in which reference TRBV5-1 and TRBJ1-4 provide the parts outside the CDR3, is KAGVTQTPRYLIKTRGQQVTLSCSPISGHRSVSWYQQTPGQGLQFLFEYFSETQRNKGNFPGRFSGRQFSNSRSEMNVSTLELGDSALYLCASSFQGRSDEKLFFGSGTQLSVL.

J is TRBJ2-3 and V is TRBV29-1; D gene ambiguous. This CDR3 spans 14 amino acids. Germline CDR1 is SQVTM and CDR2 is ANQGSEA. Trimming removed 4 bases at V and 6 bases at J, with 17 bases between. The CDR3 DNA reads as TGCAGCGTTGCGGCTAGTGGTTCCTATGATACGCAGTATTTT. It encodes CSVAASGSYDTQYF.

The chain is built from TRBV6-1 and TRBJ1-1; D is ambiguous. The germline V gene encodes CDR1 MNHNS and CDR2 SASEGT. The CDR3 totals 13 residues. The V end was cut by 3 bases, the J end by 1 base, with 6 bases between. CDR3 sequence (DNA): TGTGCCAGCAGTGAGAACAGGAACACTGAAGCTTTCTTT. Translating it yields CASSENRNTEAFF.

V gene TRBV2 combines with J gene TRBJ2-1, with 9 bases that match TRBD2. CDR1 is SNHLY, CDR2 FYNNEI, per germline. After removal of 2 bases from V and 9 bases from J, the junction contained 8 bases not matched to a gene. The CDR3 covers 15 residues. CDR3: CASSETLAGRAEQFF. In DNA form, the CDR3 reads TGTGCCAGCAGTGAAACACTAGCGGGTCGCGCTGAGCAGTTCTTC.

The CDR3 sequence is CASSTRRLAGPAETQYF. The CDR3, as DNA: TGTGCCAGCAGCACCCGGCGGCTAGCGGGCCCGGCGGAGACCCAGTACTTC. This chain uses TRBV5-4 with TRBJ2-5; TRBD2 agrees at 8 bases. The CDR3 extends over 17 amino acids. The ends lost 4 bases at V and 5 bases at J; junction bases unmatched: 16. CDR1 and CDR2 (germline): SGHNT, YYREEE (reference sequence).

This chain connects TRBV7-3 to TRBJ2-7, with D perhaps matching TRBD1 (6 bases). Germline CDR1 is SGHTA and CDR2 is FQGTGA. The V end lost 2 bases, the J end lost 0 bases, and 11 bases lay between the germline ends. There are 15 residues in the CDR3. The CDR3 DNA follows: TGTGCCAGCAGCTTAGAGACAGGTAACTCCTACGAGCAGTACTTC. Its protein product is CASSLETGNSYEQYF.

This rearrangement joins TRBV6-1 to TRBJ2-1, with 12 bases that match TRBD2. Germline V lookup: CDR1 MNHNS, CDR2 SASEGT. The CDR3 is 18 amino acids. J was trimmed by 0 bases and V by 3 bases; bases with no gene match: 6. CDR3 in amino acids: CASSDDGLAGYSYNEQFF. The CDR3 DNA is TGTGCCAGCAGTGACGATGGACTAGCGGGGTACTCCTACAATGAGCAGTTCTTC.

V usage is TRBV28 and J usage is TRBJ2-6, with D tentatively TRBD1 (7 bases). CDR1 MDHEN and CDR2 SYDVKM come from the germline V gene. Deletions cut 6 bases from V and 1 base from J, with 13 bases between. The CDR3 is 16 residues long. The CDR3, as DNA: TGTGCCAGCAGAGCGCAGGGGGGTTCTGGGGCCAACGTCCTGACTTTC. Translating gives CASRAQGGSGANVLTF.

This clone is a singleton in its sample. V is TRBV30 and J is TRBJ2-3, with D possibly TRBD2 on 6 matching bases. The V gene's germline CDR1 is GTSNPN and CDR2 SVGIG (reference sequence). The CDR3 spans 16 residues. Trimming pared 6 bases from V and 1 base from J, leaving 20 bases between. CDR3 bases: TGTGCCTGCACCAAATTGGCGGGATACGGCACAGATACGCAGTATTTT. Protein product: CACTKLAGYGTDTQYF.

The CDR3 region has the DNA TGTGCCAGCAGCCAAGTGTGGGCAGTTCAAGAGACCCAGTACTTC. Its translation: CASSQVWAVQETQYF. The rearrangement joins TRBV14 to TRBJ2-5; D unclear. V dropped 1 base and J dropped 2 bases, with 11 bases sitting between them. The CDR3 consists of 15 residues. Germline assignment: CDR1 SGHDN and CDR2 FVKESK.

The DNA of the CDR3 is TGTGCCAGCAGCTTCAGACCCGCCGGGGGTAGCACAGATACGCAGTATTTT. Encoded protein: CASSFRPAGGSTDTQYF. This sequence joins TRBV5-4 and TRBJ2-3; a possible D gene is TRBD2 (6 bases). This CDR3 has 17 amino acids. Germline loops: CDR1 SGHNT, CDR2 YYREEE (reference sequence). Trimming removed 2 bases from V and 0 bases from J, with 16 bases in between.

The chain couples TRBV7-9 to TRBJ1-2, with TRBD1 matching 8 bases. The germline V gene has CDR1 SEHNR and CDR2 FQNEAQ (reference sequence). CDR3 length: 15 amino acids. V lost 8 bases, J lost 4 bases, and 12 bases stayed unmatched. The DNA of the CDR3 is TGTGCCAGCGAGCTCGGGGACAGGAGACTCTATGGCTACACCTTC. Translation gives CASELGDRRLYGYTF.

This chain uses TRBV30 with TRBJ2-3, with D possibly TRBD2 on 6 matching bases. The CDR3 runs 17 residues. Trimming stripped 1 base from V and 1 base from J, with 18 bases between. Germline CDR1 GTSNPN, CDR2 SVGIG (reference sequence). CDR3 sequence (DNA): TGTGCCTGGAGTGCCCTAAAACTAGCTCGACGCACAGATACGCAGTATTTT. Its protein is CAWSALKLARRTDTQYF.

The V and J genes are TRBV4-1 and TRBJ1-2; 9 bases match TRBD1. After removal of 0 bases from V and 4 bases from J, the junction contained 12 bases not matched to a gene. CDR1 and CDR2 from the germline V gene are MGHRA and YSYEKL. This CDR3 has 18 residues. The CDR3 bases are TGCGCCAGCAGCCAAGATCCCCTACCGGGACAGGGACTCTATGGCTACACCTTC. This gives the protein CASSQDPLPGQGLYGYTF.

The chain recombines TRBV7-9 with TRBJ2-1, with 8 bases lining up with TRBD2. The CDR3 covers 16 residues. Germline loops: CDR1 SEHNR, CDR2 FQNEAQ (reference sequence). V lost 1 base to trimming and J lost 3 bases; unmatched junction nucleotides: 5. The CDR3 bases are TGTGCCAGCAGCTTAGGGTTCGCGGGAGGCTACAATGAGCAGTTCTTC. It specifies CASSLGFAGGYNEQFF.

V is TRBV6-5 and J is TRBJ1-6; D call uncertain. V lost 7 bases and J 10 bases, leaving 8 bases between the germline ends. CDR3 length: 11 amino acids. Germline CDR1 MNHEY, CDR2 SVGAGI. The CDR3 is CASMIVSPLHF. The CDR3, as DNA: TGTGCCAGCATGATAGTCTCACCCCTCCACTTT.

This chain joins TRBV5-6 and TRBJ1-3; D gene ambiguous. Per germline, CDR1 SGHDT and CDR2 YYEEEE. CDR3 length: 13 amino acids. Trimming left V 5 bases short and J 6 bases short, with 12 bases between. In DNA form, the CDR3 reads TGTGCCAGCAGTCGGACTTTGGAAAACACCATATATTTT. It translates to CASSRTLENTIYF.

This clone came up once. The chain recombines TRBV30 with TRBJ1-2; a possible D gene is TRBD1 (5 bases). CDR1 and CDR2 from the germline V gene are GTSNPN and SVGIG (reference sequence). This CDR3 has 13 amino acids. V lost 0 bases and J 8 bases, leaving 13 bases between the germline ends. The CDR3 DNA follows: TGTGCCTGGAGTGTACATGGGAGGGGAGGCTACACCTTC. It is translated as CAWSVHGRGGYTF.

The V call is TRBV6-6, the J call TRBJ2-2, with a weak D call TRBD2 (6 bases). V lost 7 bases and J 0 bases, leaving 15 bases between the germline ends. This CDR3 contains 16 residues. In germline, CDR1 is MNHNY, CDR2 SVGAGI (reference sequence). For the CDR3, the DNA is TGTGCCAGCAATAACCTAGCGCGATCGAACACCGGGGAGCTGTTTTTT. It codes for CASNNLARSNTGELFF.

CDR3 loop: CATRTGAILVGELFF. The CDR3 DNA follows: TGTGCCACGAGGACAGGGGCGATACTGGTCGGGGAGCTGTTTTTT. The J gene is TRBJ2-2, the V gene TRBV10-3; TRBD1 matches 9 bases. There are 15 residues in the CDR3. Looked up from germline, CDR1 is ENHRY and CDR2 is SYGVKD. The ends lost 10 bases at V and 7 bases at J; junction bases unmatched: 13.

The rearrangement joins TRBV24-1 to TRBJ2-5; a weak D match, TRBD1 (5 bases). CDR3 length equals 14 residues. Germline V gives CDR1 KGHDR, CDR2 SFDVKD. V was pared by 3 bases and J by 1 base, with 8 bases between. As DNA, the CDR3 is TGTGCCACCAGTGATGCGACAGTCCAAGAGACCCAGTACTTC. It translates to CATSDATVQETQYF.

This clone was counted only a few times. The chain has TRBV28 and TRBJ2-7, with 9 bases fitting TRBD1. V gave up 4 bases and J gave up 0 bases; unmatched junction bases: 7. Germline CDR1 is MDHEN and CDR2 is SYDVKM. The CDR3 contains 16 residues. The CDR3 spells CASSYLMGQGSYEQYF. CDR3 coding DNA: TGTGCCAGCAGTTATCTCATGGGACAGGGCTCCTACGAGCAGTACTTC.

The chain links TRBV10-3 to TRBJ2-7; D might be TRBD2 (6 bases). CDR1 ENHRY and CDR2 SYGVKD come from the germline V gene. The CDR3 contains 14 residues. Trimming removed 3 bases from V and 5 bases from J, with 14 bases in between. CDR3 DNA: TGTGCCATCAGTGACCGGGCCGGAGGGAACGAGCAGTACTTC. Encoded protein: CAISDRAGGNEQYF.